What follows are 17 T cell receptor beta chains derived from one specimen sequenced in a study of T cells in tumors after PD-1 blockade (dated by TCRdb to about 2019). The time point label here, explained by the study, means: after anti-PD-1 therapy. The library came from the immunoSEQ multiplex PCR assay. Entries here come from immuneACCESS through TCRdb and include only in-frame sequences with V and J called. Some clones fail to appear in such tables; in the studies checked, an unresolved V gene covers under half of the shortfall, and the cause of the remainder is unknown. Counted in this sample were more than 50,000 clones; roughly 70% of them appeared once. The top ten clonotypes cover about 4.5% of the sample. Here the sequenced sample was PBMCs, taken after anti-PD-1 treatment. The receptors originated from a human donor with basal cell carcinoma.

This clone was found a few times. This chain links TRBV6-1 with TRBJ1-5; unclear D gene. In germline, CDR1 is MNHNS, CDR2 SASEGT. This CDR3 region has 14 residues. Trimming shortened V by 2 bases and J by 4 bases, and 9 bases separated the two germline ends. The CDR3 region has the DNA TGTGCCAGCAGTGAAATAAGGTCGAATCAGCCCCAGCATTTT. Translated: CASSEIRSNQPQHF.

A word on this clone: An end of the junction does not agree with germline; a read error may underlie this. This chain connects TRBV30 to TRBJ2-4; no clear D gene. The CDR3 has 11 residues. Looked up from germline, CDR1 is GTSNPN and CDR2 is SVGIG (reference sequence). The CDR3 loop is CAWSVGLLTDF. CDR3 DNA: TGTGCCTGGAGTGTAGGGCTACTGACCGACTTC. The whole variable domain, remainder taken from reference TRBV30 and TRBJ2-4, is SQTIHQWPATLVQPVGSPLSLECTVEGTSNPNLYWYRQAAGRGLQLLFYSVGIGQISSEVPQNLSASRPQDRQFILSSKKLLLSDSGFYLCAWSVGLLTDFGAGTRLSVL.

The chain couples TRBV3-1 (or the pseudogene TRBV3-2) to TRBJ2-7, with 9 bases identical to TRBD2. This CDR3 is 16 amino acids long. Per germline, CDR1 LGHDT and CDR2 YNNKEL (reference sequence). V lost 0 bases, J lost 10 bases, and 13 bases stayed unmatched. The CDR3 region is CASSQDRSRGGAKQYF. Here the CDR3 DNA reads TGTGCCAGCAGCCAAGATCGAAGTCGCGGGGGGGCCAAACAGTACTTC.

The chain joins TRBV29-1 to TRBJ1-4; no clear D. V lost 4 bases, J lost 8 bases, and 14 bases lay in between. CDR1 SQVTM and CDR2 ANQGSEA come from the germline V gene. This CDR3 region has 13 residues. Here the CDR3 reads CSVVSPFGEKLFF. The CDR3 coding sequence is TGCAGCGTTGTATCCCCTTTTGGAGAAAAACTGTTTTTT.

This chain links TRBV6-2 or TRBV6-3 with TRBJ1-5, with D tentatively TRBD1 (5 bases). The CDR3 is 17 amino acids. The ends were cut back, 0 bases at V and 1 base at J, with 13 bases in the middle. Germline CDR1 MNHEY, CDR2 SVGEGT. The CDR3 reads CASSYSRQGGSNQPQHF. The CDR3 bases are TGTGCCAGCAGTTACTCTCGCCAGGGTGGGAGCAATCAGCCCCAGCATTTT.

The chain has TRBV3-1 (or the pseudogene TRBV3-2) and TRBJ1-2, with D tentatively TRBD1 (6 bases). The CDR3 totals 15 residues. V was clipped by 0 bases and J by 4 bases, with 12 bases between them. The germline V gene encodes CDR1 LGHDT and CDR2 YNNKEL (reference sequence). CDR3 coding DNA: TGTGCCAGCAGCCAAGATCTGGGGGCTGGCTATGGCTACACCTTC. This encodes CASSQDLGAGYGYTF.

J is TRBJ2-1 and V is TRBV24-1; 8 bases align to TRBD1. After removal of 7 bases from V and 3 bases from J, the junction contained 7 bases not matched to a gene. The CDR3 covers 15 residues. The germline V gene encodes CDR1 KGHDR and CDR2 SFDVKD. CDR3 in DNA: TGTGCCACCAGCCAAGACAGGGGCGTCTACAATGAGCAGTTCTTC. The encoded protein is CATSQDRGVYNEQFF.

This clone was found once. The V and J genes are TRBV5-1 and TRBJ1-1, with 8 bases identical to TRBD1. CDR1 and CDR2 (germline): SGHRS, YFSETQ. V was clipped by 1 base and J by 4 bases; unmatched bases: 0. This CDR3 contains 13 residues. The CDR3 is CASSLTGGTEAFF. CDR3 nucleotide sequence: TGCGCCAGCAGCTTGACAGGGGGCACTGAAGCTTTCTTT.

The chain uses TRBV3-1 (or the pseudogene TRBV3-2) and TRBJ2-5; TRBD2 matches at 10 bases. V lost 2 bases and J lost 1; bases outside the gene matches: 4. Germline CDR1 and CDR2: LGHDT and YNNKEL (reference sequence). The length of the CDR3 is 16 residues. The CDR3 DNA follows: TGTGCCAGCAGCCAATCGTTAGCGGGGGGCCAAGAGACCCAGTACTTC. Its protein product is CASSQSLAGGQETQYF.

The chain carries TRBV21-1 and TRBJ2-1. TRBV21-1 is reported as a pseudogene. The CDR3 loop spans 19 amino acids. DNA for the CDR3: TGTGCCAGCCTAAGGAGGACAAAAAACGGCGGCGGTTTAGAAAATGAGCAGTTCTTC. This sequence encodes CASLRRTKNGGGLENEQFF.

V usage is TRBV27 and J usage is TRBJ1-6, with D possibly matching TRBD1 (6 bases). Between the trimmed V and J ends, which lost 6 bases and 0 bases, there was a span of 15 bases. Per the germline V gene, CDR1 is MNHEY and CDR2 is SMNVEV (reference sequence). The CDR3 covers 17 residues. CDR3 loop: CASSYGQPSSYNSPLHF. The DNA for the CDR3 is TGTGCCAGCAGCTACGGACAGCCGAGCTCCTATAATTCACCCCTCCACTTT.

The V call is TRBV28, the J call TRBJ1-2; tentatively, D is TRBD1 (5 bases). The CDR3 runs 12 residues. V lost 8 bases and J lost 6, with 13 bases in between. Germline CDR1 MDHEN, CDR2 SYDVKM. The CDR3 reads CASGQLYNGYTF. The CDR3 DNA reads TGTGCCAGCGGACAATTGTACAATGGCTACACCTTC.

This clone was recorded once. The chain couples TRBV3-1 (or the pseudogene TRBV3-2) to TRBJ2-2; a weak D match, TRBD1 (5 bases). Germline lookup yields CDR1 LGHDT and CDR2 YNNKEL (reference sequence). Trimming took 2 bases from V and 5 from J, leaving 9 bases between them. CDR3 length equals 14 residues. Written as DNA, the CDR3 is TGTGCCAGCAGCCAACTGGGGCGGACCGGGGAGCTGTTTTTT. This codes for CASSQLGRTGELFF.

With regard to this clone: An end of the junction differs from the germline gene, which may be a read error. The rearrangement joins TRBV24-1 to TRBJ1-4; 9 bases are a match to TRBD1. CDR1 is KGHDR and CDR2 is SFDVKD in the germline V gene. This CDR3 has 12 residues. The CDR3 DNA follows: TGTGCCACGCTTATCCCCGCGACAGGGGGAGGGTTT. It specifies CATLIPATGGGF.

The chain employs TRBV10-3 and TRBJ2-1; 10 bases agree with TRBD2. The junction had 13 bases not matched to a gene; V was cut back by 0 bases and J by 8 bases. The CDR3 sequence is 18 residues long. The germline gives CDR1 ENHRY, CDR2 SYGVKD. CDR3 nucleotide sequence: TGTGCCATCAGTGAGTCGATGGCTAGCGGGGGCCAATGGGATGAGCAGTTCTTC. It specifies CAISESMASGGQWDEQFF.

The chain employs TRBV18 and TRBJ1-4; a weak D match, TRBD1 (5 bases). The CDR3 sequence is 14 residues long. Trimming took off 5 bases at V and 7 bases at J, with 14 bases between the two ends. Germline V lookup: CDR1 KGHSH, CDR2 LQKENI. The CDR3: CASSATALAEKLFF. The DNA for the CDR3 is TGTGCCAGCTCAGCGACAGCCCTGGCTGAAAAACTGTTTTTT.

This chain uses TRBV4-2 with TRBJ1-4, with D tentatively TRBD1 (5 bases). Trimming removed 4 bases from V and 8 bases from J, with 17 bases in between. CDR3 length: 15 residues. Germline V lookup: CDR1 LGHNA, CDR2 YNFKEQ. CDR3 in DNA: TGTGCCAGCAGCCCAGGGCGAGAGACCCGCGAAAAACTGTTTTTT. Amino acid sequence: CASSPGRETREKLFF.